This TCR beta chain was documented in a study of blood T cell repertoires in COVID-19. Profiling relied on immunoSEQ multiplex PCR, and the TCRdb table lists in-frame clones only, not all of them. The sample has around 220,000 clones, roughly 88% seen once; the top ten hold roughly 14%. This study enrolled people aged 18 to 89 from roughly 24 US geographic areas. Membership in each cohort depended on participant-reported clinical history. The TCR sequence derives from a woman aged 45-65 years with acute COVID-19. Sequencing input: PBMCs or T cells enriched from blood (not recorded which).

CDR3 amino acids: CASSPTGSGLSTDTQYF. The CDR3 coding sequence is TGTGCCAGCAGTCCCACGGGGAGCGGCCTTAGCACAGATACGCAGTATTTT. The chain is built from TRBV28 and TRBJ2-3; TRBD2 might be the D (5 bases). The CDR3 spans 17 residues. Trimming stripped 5 bases from V and 0 bases from J, with 18 bases between. The germline gives CDR1 MDHEN, CDR2 SYDVKM.